A single sample gave rise to the 19 T cell receptor beta chains below, sequenced in a study of shared clonotypes between healthy human individuals. CD45RO-negative, CCR7-positively selected cells formed the naive CD8 fraction, excluding terminally differentiated effector memory CD45RA+ cells. The repertoire was sequenced with immunoSEQ multiplex PCR; TCRdb's copy has only in-frame clones and lacks some. The sample includes millions of clones, just over 90% of them seen just once. The sequenced sample was naive CD8+ T cells from PBMCs. These receptors came from a man between 18 and 35 years old in good health. Some clones in this sample may be carry-over from other donors' samples.

The chain couples TRBV29-1 to TRBJ2-3; D perhaps matches TRBD1 (6 bases). The V end lost 8 bases, the J end lost 2 bases, and 20 bases lay between the germline ends. Germline V lookup: CDR1 SQVTM, CDR2 ANQGSEA. The CDR3 has 15 residues. CDR3 nucleotide sequence: TGCAGCACCGATAGGACAGTGGCCGCCACAGATACGCAGTATTTT. Its protein is CSTDRTVAATDTQYF.

This clone was counted a single time. The CDR3 DNA reads as TGTGCCAGCAGCTTCCGGATTCTCTACGAGCAGTACTTC. Its protein is CASSFRILYEQYF. V gene TRBV11-2 combines with J gene TRBJ2-7; D unresolved. The CDR3 extends over 13 amino acids. V lost 3 bases and J lost 3, with 9 bases in between. CDR1 is SGHAT and CDR2 is FQNNGV in the germline V gene.

The chain is built from TRBV25-1 and TRBJ2-7; D is ambiguous. Trimming removed 6 bases from V and 3 bases from J, with 9 bases in between. CDR3 length equals 12 residues. CDR1 is MGHDK, CDR2 SYGVNS, per germline. DNA for the CDR3: TGTGCCAGCAGGAACGGGCACTACGAGCAGTACTTC. The encoded protein is CASRNGHYEQYF.

V usage is TRBV5-4 and J usage is TRBJ2-4; 7 nucleotides align to TRBD1. The J segment lost 7 bases and the V segment lost 2 bases, leaving 12 bases of the junction unmatched. There are 16 residues in the CDR3. Germline V CDR1 and CDR2: SGHNT, YYREEE (reference sequence). In nucleotides, the CDR3 is TGTGCCAGCAGCTTCTTGTCAGGGGGTAACACCAACATTCAGTACTTC. This encodes CASSFLSGGNTNIQYF.

The rearrangement joins TRBV28 to TRBJ2-1; either TRBD1 or TRBD2 may supply D (5 bases each). The CDR3 is made up of 18 amino acids. The germline V and J ends were trimmed by 4 bases and 3 bases, with 22 bases remaining between them. CDR1 and CDR2 from the germline V gene are MDHEN and SYDVKM. CDR3 DNA sequence: TGTGCCAGCAGTTCCCCCCTTGAGAGGGGCAGTATCTACAATGAGCAGTTCTTC. It is translated as CASSSPLERGSIYNEQFF.

The rearrangement links TRBV9 to TRBJ2-7, with TRBD2 matching 8 bases. The CDR3 length is 14 residues. The germline gives CDR1 SGDLS, CDR2 YYNGEE. V dropped 3 bases and J dropped 3; count of bases not matched to a gene: 5. DNA of the CDR3: TGTGCCAGCAGCGGGGCGGGAGGTGGCTACGAGCAGTACTTC. Amino acid sequence: CASSGAGGGYEQYF.

This chain links TRBV4-1 with TRBJ2-1; D possibly corresponds to TRBD2 (6 bases). This CDR3 is built from 14 residues. V dropped 3 bases and J dropped 5 bases, with 11 bases sitting between them. Per the germline V gene, CDR1 is MGHRA and CDR2 is YSYEKL. The CDR3 nucleotides read TGCGCCAGCAGCCATGTTGGGGGGAACAATGAGCAGTTCTTC. Its protein product is CASSHVGGNNEQFF.

The chain links TRBV19 to TRBJ1-5; TRBD1 aligns across 8 bases. The J segment lost 6 bases and the V segment lost 8 bases, leaving 9 bases of the junction unmatched. Looked up from germline, CDR1 is LNHDA and CDR2 is SQIVND (reference sequence). There are 14 residues in the CDR3. The CDR3 DNA is TGTGCCAGTGCACTCAGGGGGCTCGGTCAGCCCCAGCATTTT. Encoded protein: CASALRGLGQPQHF.

This clone was observed once. The chain links TRBV28 to TRBJ1-4, with 8 bases identical to TRBD1. Germline V lookup: CDR1 MDHEN, CDR2 SYDVKM. V trimming: 6 bases; J trimming: 8 bases; junction bases outside the gene matches: 8. The CDR3 contains 14 residues. In DNA form, the CDR3 reads TGTGCCAGCAGCTTTGACAGGGGTTCCGAAAAACTGTTTTTT. This sequence encodes CASSFDRGSEKLFF.

The chain uses TRBV9 and TRBJ2-5, with 14 nucleotides matching TRBD2. Germline V gene data show CDR1 as SGDLS and CDR2 as YYNGEE. V lost 3 bases to trimming and J lost 5 bases; unmatched junction nucleotides: 12. This CDR3 region has 18 residues. The CDR3: CASSAGGLAGVNRETQYF. CDR3 coding DNA: TGTGCCAGCAGCGCCGGGGGACTAGCGGGGGTGAATAGGGAGACCCAGTACTTC.

The DNA for the CDR3 is TGTGCCAGCAGCTTGGGAAGGGGTTTCGTTTTCGAGCAGTACTTC. It codes for CASSLGRGFVFEQYF. The V gene is TRBV5-6, the J gene TRBJ2-7, with D possibly being TRBD1 (5 bases). Trimming cost V 0 bases and J 6 bases, with 16 bases left between them. This CDR3 spans 15 amino acids. Per germline, CDR1 SGHDT and CDR2 YYEEEE.

The chain uses TRBV4-3 and TRBJ2-7; possibly TRBD2 for D (6 bases). Germline V CDR1 and CDR2: LGHNA, YSLEER. V was pared by 0 bases and J by 6 bases, with 18 bases between. The length of the CDR3 is 16 residues. CDR3 nucleotides: TGCGCCAGCAGCCAAGACCGCGGGGAGTCCCGGTCCGAGCAGTACTTC. Its protein is CASSQDRGESRSEQYF.

This sequence joins TRBV6-1 and TRBJ1-1, with a tentative D call TRBD1 (5 bases). Trimming removed 5 bases from V and 1 base from J, with 8 bases in between. This CDR3 comprises 13 residues. Germline V lookup: CDR1 MNHNS, CDR2 SASEGT. CDR3 in amino acids: CASSWGTNTEAFF. The CDR3 coding sequence is TGTGCCAGCAGTTGGGGGACGAACACTGAAGCTTTCTTT.

DNA of the CDR3: TGTGCCAGCAGTTCGCAGGGTGCGGAGACCCAGTACTTC. Protein sequence: CASSSQGAETQYF. V is TRBV28 and J is TRBJ2-5, with D perhaps matching TRBD1 (5 bases). Germline values: CDR1 MDHEN, CDR2 SYDVKM. V was cut by 4 bases and J by 5 bases, with 11 bases left in between. The CDR3 runs 13 residues.

V usage is TRBV27 and J usage is TRBJ2-1, with D unresolved. The ends were cut back, 9 bases at V and 2 bases at J, with 17 bases in the middle. Germline CDR1 is MNHEY and CDR2 is SMNVEV (reference sequence). The CDR3 runs to 15 residues. CDR3 coding DNA: TGTGCCAGTTCTACCTTACCGATTACCTACAATGAGCAGTTCTTC. This gives the protein CASSTLPITYNEQFF.

This chain links TRBV19 with TRBJ1-5, with D maybe TRBD1 (6 bases). The V and J ends lost 6 bases and 0 bases respectively, with 15 bases between them. From germline, CDR1 is LNHDA and CDR2 SQIVND (reference sequence). The CDR3 is 16 residues long. The CDR3 sequence is CASSLGQLYSNQPQHF. The CDR3 bases are TGTGCCAGTAGCCTAGGACAGCTCTATAGCAATCAGCCCCAGCATTTT.

The rearrangement joins TRBV9 to TRBJ1-2; tentatively, D is TRBD1 (6 bases). Per the germline V gene, CDR1 is SGDLS and CDR2 is YYNGEE. This CDR3 contains 15 residues. V lost 3 bases and J lost 8, with 20 bases in between. CDR3 amino acids: CASSGSGDVGTGYTF. The CDR3 bases are TGTGCCAGCAGCGGATCAGGGGACGTCGGGACAGGCTACACCTTC.

This clone was recorded a few times. The J gene is TRBJ2-5, the V gene TRBV27, with D maybe TRBD1 (5 bases). Per the germline V gene, CDR1 is MNHEY and CDR2 is SMNVEV (reference sequence). The V end lost 11 bases, the J end lost 10 bases, and 8 bases lay between the germline ends. The CDR3 contains 8 residues. CDR3 in DNA: TGTGCCCTGCAGGGCCAGTACTTC. This translates into CALQGQYF.

Concerning this clone: The same CDR3 also results from other DNA sequences found in this sample. V is TRBV29-1 and J is TRBJ2-7; 11 positions agree with TRBD1. J lost 2 bases, V lost 6 bases, and 0 bases had no gene match. This CDR3 is built from 12 residues. The V gene's germline CDR1 is SQVTM and CDR2 ANQGSEA. The CDR3 DNA sequence: TGCAGCGTGGGACAGGGGGCCTACGAGCAGTACTTC. It encodes CSVGQGAYEQYF.